This T cell receptor beta chain was sequenced during a study of cytomegalovirus exposure and HLA in healthy donors. Turning to the study itself: A data release that came early held approximately 85 million unique TCRs from HLA-typed donors.

With 60 Vbeta and 13 Jbeta primers, the PCR was carried out. The protocol was immunoSEQ multiplex PCR, while the TCRdb copy is restricted to in-frame clones and leaves out a portion. The sample records 90,000 to 140,000 clones, 15% being singletons. The CDR3 runs 15 residues. Unmatched junction bases numbered 0, after V lost 1 base and J lost 3 bases. CDR1 and CDR2 from the germline V gene are LNHNV and YYDKDF (reference sequence). This clone turned up a few times. No antigen is known for it. Study outcomes and limitations: Most of the TCR beta V segments (in an earlier analysis) were productive either about 87% or about 30% of the time. HLA allele associations emerged for about 18,000 TCR beta sequences in a later analysis, at 0.05 false discovery rate.

The sample taken for sequencing was PBMCs. The sequence derives from a female donor in good health and CMV-seronegative. The chain recombines TRBV15 with TRBJ2-6; 7 nucleotides line up with TRBD1. The CDR3 protein is CATSRGTGGANVLTF. CDR3 bases: TGTGCCACCAGCAGAGGGACAGGTGGGGCCAACGTCCTGACTTTC.